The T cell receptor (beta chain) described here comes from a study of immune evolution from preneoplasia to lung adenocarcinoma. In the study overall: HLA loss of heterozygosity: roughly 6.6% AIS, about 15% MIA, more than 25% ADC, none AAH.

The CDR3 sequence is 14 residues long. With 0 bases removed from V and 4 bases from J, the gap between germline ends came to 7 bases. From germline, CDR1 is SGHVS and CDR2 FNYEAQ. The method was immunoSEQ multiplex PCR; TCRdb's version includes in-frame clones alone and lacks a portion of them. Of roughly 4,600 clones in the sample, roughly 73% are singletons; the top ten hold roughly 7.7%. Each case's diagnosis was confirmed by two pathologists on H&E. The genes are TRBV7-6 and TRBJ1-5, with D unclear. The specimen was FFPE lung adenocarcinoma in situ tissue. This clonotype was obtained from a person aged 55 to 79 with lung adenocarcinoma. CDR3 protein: CASSLAAGNQPQHF. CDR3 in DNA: TGTGCCAGCAGCTTAGCAGCGGGGAATCAGCCCCAGCATTTT.